The following is a T cell receptor beta chain sequence with its context. This sample stems from a study of T cells in Graves' hyperthyroidism and ophthalmopathy. Template material for amplifying TCR beta CDR3 regions consisted of RNA transcripts. First-round RT-PCR targeting the TCR CDR3 was performed with the HTBI primer set. TCRdb reprocessed the multiplex PCR reads with MiXCR, giving one entry per CDR3 protein. The repertoire holds about half a million distinct CDR3 sequences, with 24% as singletons. This clonotype was sampled from a woman aged 25 to 39 with Graves' ophthalmopathy. The source material was blood.

The CDR3 DNA reads as TGTGCCAGCAGTTTAGGCTCTGGGCCCCAGCATTTT. It is translated as CASSLGSGPQHF. The rearrangement joins TRBV28 to TRBJ1-5; D is ambiguous. The CDR3 is made up of 12 amino acids. V lost 2 bases, J lost 9 bases, and 8 bases lay in between. CDR1 and CDR2 (germline): MDHEN, SYDVKM.